This T cell receptor beta chain originates from a study of T cells in localized non-small cell lung cancer. Clones were sequenced by immunoSEQ multiplex PCR, and TCRdb holds only the in-frame ones, with some missing. The sample shows about 17,000 clones, around 83% of them seen only once. The V segment lost 3 bases and the J segment 3 bases; nucleotides outside the gene matches: 3. CDR3 length equals 15 residues. CDR1 KGHSH and CDR2 LQKENI come from the germline V gene. Findings and limits, study-wide: Heterogeneity within the tumor remains possible, as just one region underwent sequencing. A median of approximately 57 clones ranked among the top 100 in tumor appeared in adjacent lung. A higher density of T cells in blood coincided with extended overall survival. Uninvolved neighboring lung showed the greatest T cell clonality, exceeding tumor.

Remarks on this clone: Its specificity is not known.

The chain combines TRBV18 with TRBJ2-3, with TRBD2 identical over 10 bases. The specimen was peripheral blood, collected before any cancer treatment. The source is a male donor at least 60 years old with stage III lung adenocarcinoma. Here the CDR3 reads CASSPWTSGTDTQYF. CDR3 nucleotide sequence: TGTGCCAGCTCACCTTGGACTAGCGGTACAGATACGCAGTATTTT.